The 20 T cell receptor beta chains listed next were all sequenced from one sample in a study of cytomegalovirus exposure and HLA in healthy donors. Amplification used 60 Vbeta primers and 13 Jbeta primers. The repertoire was sequenced with immunoSEQ multiplex PCR; TCRdb's copy has only in-frame clones and lacks some. The sample holds about 130,000 clones, roughly 78% seen once. Sequencing was carried out using PBMCs. The receptors were sampled from a man between 25 and 39 years old in good health and CMV-seropositive.

This rearrangement joins TRBV27 to TRBJ2-7; 10 nucleotides line up with TRBD2. The J segment lost 2 bases and the V segment lost 8 bases, leaving 15 bases of the junction unmatched. Germline-derived CDR1 and CDR2 are MNHEY and SMNVEV (reference sequence). This CDR3 is built from 17 residues. The chain's CDR3 is CASSRPGLAGGTYEQYF. In nucleotides, the CDR3 is TGTGCCAGCTCCCGGCCTGGGTTAGCGGGAGGTACCTACGAGCAGTACTTC.

This clone came up a few times. J is TRBJ2-2 and V is TRBV25-1, with D tentatively TRBD1 (6 bases). CDR3 length: 15 amino acids. Trimming removed 4 bases from V and 5 bases from J, with 14 bases in between. CDR1 is MGHDK, CDR2 SYGVNS, per germline. The CDR3 sequence: CASSGRGIKTGELFF. In DNA, the CDR3 is TGTGCCAGCAGTGGCAGGGGAATCAAGACCGGGGAGCTGTTTTTT.

The chain recombines TRBV27 with TRBJ2-1; 11 bases agree with TRBD2. CDR3 size: 15 residues. Per germline, CDR1 MNHEY and CDR2 SMNVEV (reference sequence). Germline trimming cut 7 bases from V and 3 bases from J; bases unmatched to any gene: 5. CDR3 sequence: CASTVGLAGYNEQFF. In DNA form, the CDR3 reads TGTGCCAGCACCGTAGGACTAGCGGGCTACAATGAGCAGTTCTTC.

The rearrangement joins TRBV6-5 to TRBJ1-5; the match to TRBD1 covers 10 bases. Germline V gene data show CDR1 as MNHEY and CDR2 as SVGAGI. This CDR3 spans 14 amino acids. After removal of 7 bases from V and 4 bases from J, the junction contained 4 bases not matched to a gene. As DNA, the CDR3 is TGTGCCAGCAAAGACAGGGGGCGAAATCAGCCCCAGCATTTT. Protein sequence: CASKDRGRNQPQHF.

This chain uses TRBV5-4 with TRBJ2-7, with TRBD2 matching 8 bases. CDR1 is SGHNT, CDR2 YYREEE, per germline (reference sequence). Trimming cost V 0 bases and J 6 bases; bases outside gene matches: 8. CDR3 length: 15 residues. CDR3 nucleotide sequence: TGTGCCAGCAGCTTGGGTCGGGCGGGAGGCCGCGAGCAGTACTTC. Translation gives CASSLGRAGGREQYF.

The rearrangement links TRBV27 to TRBJ2-3, with D hard to call. Trimming took off 5 bases at V and 0 bases at J, with 6 bases between the two ends. CDR3 length: 13 residues. The germline gives CDR1 MNHEY, CDR2 SMNVEV (reference sequence). The CDR3 spells CASSGPSTDTQYF. In DNA, the CDR3 is TGTGCCAGCAGTGGGCCTAGCACAGATACGCAGTATTTT.

This chain connects TRBV18 to TRBJ1-5, with D unresolved. The CDR3 totals 15 residues. V lost 2 bases, J lost 2 bases, and 10 bases lay in between. Germline assignment: CDR1 KGHSH and CDR2 LQKENI. The DNA for the CDR3 is TGTGCCAGCTCACCAACCGGGGTTGGCAATCAGCCCCAGCATTTT. This sequence encodes CASSPTGVGNQPQHF.

This chain connects TRBV7-2 to TRBJ2-1, with D maybe TRBD1 (6 bases). Germline V gene data show CDR1 as SGHTA and CDR2 as FQGNSA. Trimming shortened V by 5 bases and J by 7 bases, and 18 bases separated the two germline ends. The CDR3 totals 15 residues. The CDR3 region is CASSRPGAPRNEQFF. The CDR3 DNA is TGTGCCAGCAGCCGTCCAGGGGCCCCGCGGAATGAGCAGTTCTTC.

The chain couples TRBV2 to TRBJ1-1, with 8 bases aligning to TRBD1. J gave up 0 bases and V 6 bases, and 6 bases lay outside the gene matches. Germline V gives CDR1 SNHLY, CDR2 FYNNEI. The CDR3 spans 15 residues. The CDR3 loop is CASSADRDLNTEAFF. The DNA of the CDR3 is TGTGCCAGCAGCGCGGACAGGGACTTGAACACTGAAGCTTTCTTT.

The CDR3 is CASSFAGGGYEQYF. The CDR3 DNA is TGTGCCAGCAGCTTCGCGGGAGGTGGCTACGAGCAGTACTTC. The chain uses TRBV7-9 and TRBJ2-7, with 8 bases that match TRBD2. The CDR3 has 14 amino acids. The J segment lost 3 bases and the V segment lost 3 bases, leaving 4 bases of the junction unmatched. CDR1 and CDR2 from the germline V gene are SEHNR and FQNEAQ (reference sequence).

This chain links TRBV6-1 with TRBJ2-7, with 9 bases identical to TRBD2. CDR1 and CDR2 from the germline V gene are MNHNS and SASEGT. Trimming removed 7 bases from V and 1 base from J; junction bases left unmatched: 8. The CDR3 contains 15 residues. The DNA for the CDR3 is TGTGCCAGCACCAACCTAGCGGGACTGTCCTACGAGCAGTACTTC. Amino acid sequence: CASTNLAGLSYEQYF.

J is TRBJ2-2 and V is TRBV6-5; D might be TRBD2 (5 bases). Germline CDR1 MNHEY, CDR2 SVGAGI. This CDR3 has 15 residues. V lost 5 bases and J 4 bases, leaving 14 bases between the germline ends. Written as DNA, the CDR3 is TGTGCCAGCAGTCCCCCGACTATTACCACCGGGGAGCTGTTTTTT. Amino acid sequence: CASSPPTITTGELFF.

CDR3 in amino acids: CASSWAISDTQYF. The CDR3 nucleotides read TGTGCCAGCAGCTGGGCAATATCAGATACGCAGTATTTT. V usage is TRBV14 and J usage is TRBJ2-3; D unclear. The CDR3 is 13 amino acids. V gave up 5 bases and J gave up 4 bases, with 10 bases separating them. CDR1 and CDR2 (germline): SGHDN, FVKESK.

CDR3 in amino acids: CASSEPGGRTDEQYF. As DNA, the CDR3 is TGTGCCAGCAGTGAACCGGGGGGGAGGACGGACGAGCAGTACTTC. The genes are TRBV6-1 and TRBJ2-7; 8 bases are a match to TRBD2. V shed 2 bases and J 5 bases; nucleotides not matched to a gene: 8. The CDR3 is made up of 15 amino acids. Germline-derived CDR1 and CDR2 are MNHNS and SASEGT.

This chain connects TRBV7-3 to TRBJ1-1; D might be TRBD1 (5 bases). Looked up from germline, CDR1 is SGHTA and CDR2 is FQGTGA. The CDR3 is 14 residues long. The ends were cut back, 4 bases at V and 7 bases at J, with 16 bases in the middle. CDR3 nucleotides: TGTGCCAGCAGCTCCATGCAAGGGGCAGATGAAGCTTTCTTT. As protein: CASSSMQGADEAFF.

This clone turned up a few times. The V gene is TRBV7-2, the J gene TRBJ1-5; D is perhaps TRBD1 (5 bases). The germline CDR1 and CDR2 sequences are SGHTA and FQGNSA. CDR3 length equals 15 residues. V was clipped by 5 bases and J by 5 bases, with 16 bases between them. DNA of the CDR3: TGTGCCAGCAGCCCCGGAGGGGCCGGGGATCAGCCCCAGCATTTT. This encodes CASSPGGAGDQPQHF.

The chain is built from TRBV5-4 and TRBJ2-4; D unresolved. CDR3 size: 14 residues. Germline CDR1 and CDR2: SGHNT and YYREEE (reference sequence). Trimming stripped 3 bases from V and 5 bases from J, with 12 bases between. The CDR3 coding sequence is TGTGCCAGCAGCTCGGGTGCCGGCCAAAACATTCAGTACTTC. As protein: CASSSGAGQNIQYF.

This clone was seen once. The V and J genes are TRBV7-7 and TRBJ2-5; D perhaps matches TRBD1 (6 bases). Looked up from germline, CDR1 is SSHAT and CDR2 is FNYEAQ (reference sequence). Trimming removed 5 bases from V and 2 bases from J, with 9 bases in between. The CDR3 extends over 13 amino acids. In nucleotides, the CDR3 is TGTGCCAGCAGCGCCGGGACACAAGAGACCCAGTACTTC. It translates to CASSAGTQETQYF.

This chain connects TRBV28 to TRBJ2-7, with D tentatively TRBD1 (5 bases). The CDR3 spans 15 residues. CDR1 MDHEN and CDR2 SYDVKM come from the germline V gene. V was cut by 5 bases and J by 2 bases, with 16 bases left in between. In DNA form, the CDR3 reads TGTGCCAGCAGTGGGATCTGGACACGGACCTACGAGCAGTACTTC. It specifies CASSGIWTRTYEQYF.

The V gene is TRBV11-2, the J gene TRBJ2-1, with 7 bases lining up with TRBD1. V dropped 5 bases and J dropped 9; count of bases not matched to a gene: 16. The CDR3 runs to 16 residues. The germline V gene encodes CDR1 SGHAT and CDR2 FQNNGV. CDR3 amino acids: CASSRMTGPTIPEQFF. For the CDR3, the DNA is TGTGCCAGCAGCCGCATGACAGGGCCGACGATTCCTGAGCAGTTCTTC.